The 15 T cell receptor beta chains below come from one sample, sequenced in a study of Tregs in tolerant kidney transplant recipients. TCRdb's copy holds only in-frame clones and misses some; the assay was immunoSEQ multiplex PCR. The sample holds tens of thousands of clones. This specimen consisted of CD4+ T cells from blood, obtained before the transplant. The receptors stem from a human donor who received a combined kidney and bone marrow transplant.

Comments on this clone: The read comes to an end 3 residues before the CDR3 does, leaving the germline J gene to fill in the end. The J gene is TRBJ2-3, the V gene TRBV7-3; the match to TRBD1 covers 7 bases. With V trimmed by 1 base and J by 4 bases, 20 bases remained unmatched. The CDR3 contains 20 residues. Germline assignment: CDR1 SGHTA and CDR2 FQGTGA. The CDR3 sequence: CASSLRAPGAGTGAADTQYF. The CDR3 bases that were read are TGTGCCAGCAGCTTAAGGGCCCCAGGGGCCGGCACAGGGGCGGCAGATACG.

On this clone itself: From the germline J gene comes the end of the CDR3, since the read stops 3 residues before it. V is TRBV18 and J is TRBJ1-2; 8 nucleotides align to TRBD1. This CDR3 comprises 16 residues. With 3 bases clipped from V and 6 bases from J, the junction kept 12 bases outside the gene matches. Germline values: CDR1 KGHSH, CDR2 LQKENI. Partial CDR3 DNA: TGTGCCAGCTCACCGGGCCTAAGACAGGGGTTCCATGGC. It translates to CASSPGLRQGFHG. The CDR3 reads in full as CASSPGLRQGFHGYTF.

As concerns this clone: The missing CDR3 end, 3 residues past where the read stops, is filled in from the germline J gene. The gene calls are TRBV11-2 and TRBJ1-2; 7 positions match TRBD1. The V gene's germline CDR1 is SGHAT and CDR2 FQNNGV. The CDR3 has 13 amino acids. J was trimmed by 3 bases and V by 7 bases; bases with no gene match: 5. The CDR3 DNA, read in part, is TGTGCCAGCACCCGGGACAGTTACTATGGC. Translation: CASTRDSYYG. The whole CDR3 sequence reads CASTRDSYYGYTF.

Remarks on this clone: The read terminates 3 residues ahead of where the CDR3 ends, so the germline J gene completes it. V gene TRBV18 combines with J gene TRBJ2-7, with 13 bases matching TRBD2. The germline V gene encodes CDR1 KGHSH and CDR2 LQKENI. V dropped 3 bases and J dropped 5; count of bases not matched to a gene: 4. The CDR3 is 15 amino acids. CDR3 DNA (partial): TGTGCCAGCTCACCCGGACTAGCGGGAGTCGACGAG. Residues: CASSPGLAGVDE. The entire CDR3 reads CASSPGLAGVDEQYF.

Concerning this clone itself: The read gets to within 3 residues of the CDR3 end, and the germline J gene fills in the rest. J is TRBJ1-2 and V is TRBV5-1; 8 bases agree with TRBD1. V shed 0 bases and J 5 bases; nucleotides not matched to a gene: 6. Per the germline V gene, CDR1 is SGHRS and CDR2 is YFSETQ. The CDR3 is made up of 15 amino acids. Partial CDR3 DNA: TGCGCCAGCAGCTTGGGACAGGGGAGCCTTTATGGC. Protein sequence: CASSLGQGSLYG. The complete CDR3 protein is CASSLGQGSLYGYTF.

Notes on this clone: The CDR3 end lies 3 residues beyond the end of the read and is filled in from the germline J gene. The genes are TRBV7-9 and TRBJ1-6, with 9 bases fitting TRBD1. The V and J ends lost 3 bases and 5 bases, in that order; junction bases with no gene match: 2. Germline CDR1 is SEHNR and CDR2 is FQNEAQ (reference sequence). The length of the CDR3 is 15 residues. The CDR3 sequence: CASSFGTGNNSPLHF. The sequenced part of the CDR3 DNA is TGTGCCAGCAGCTTCGGGACAGGGAATAATTCACCC.

Concerning this clone itself: At one of its ends the junction is not consistent with the germline gene, which may arise from a read error. The read finishes 3 residues shy of the CDR3 end, and the germline J gene is used to complete it. The V and J genes are TRBV6-1 and TRBJ1-1; no clear D gene. CDR3 length: 15 amino acids. The V gene's germline CDR1 is MNHNS and CDR2 SASEGT. CDR3: CASREGYNGNTEAFF. CDR3 DNA, as far as it was read: TGTGCCAGCAGGGAAGGATATAACGGGAACACTGAA.

Remarks on this clone: The read gets to within 3 residues of the CDR3 end, and the germline J gene fills in the rest. The chain links TRBV30 to TRBJ2-1, with D hard to call. The V and J ends lost 8 bases and 0 bases respectively, with 8 bases between them. Germline V gene sequence: CDR1 GTSNPN, CDR2 SVGIG (reference sequence). This CDR3 is built from 12 residues. The sequenced CDR3 bases are TGTGCCACCACGCGCTCCTACAATGAG. Protein sequence: CATTRSYNE. In full, the CDR3 reads CATTRSYNEQFF.

Worth noting for this clone: The read ends 3 residues early relative to the CDR3; the germline J gene fills the gap. V usage is TRBV7-2 and J usage is TRBJ1-1; 10 bases are shared with TRBD1. The CDR3 is 15 amino acids. The ends lost 5 bases at V and 5 bases at J; junction bases unmatched: 8. Germline V lookup: CDR1 SGHTA, CDR2 FQGNSA. The sequenced part of the CDR3 DNA is TGTGCCAGCAGCCCGACAGGGGGCGCGCGAACTGAA. This translates into CASSPTGGARTE. In full, the CDR3 is CASSPTGGARTEAFF.

Of note for this clone: Read coverage stops 3 residues before the CDR3 terminus; the germline J gene supplies the remainder. The rearrangement uses TRBV19 and TRBJ2-2; D remains ambiguous. Germline V gives CDR1 LNHDA, CDR2 SQIVND (reference sequence). This CDR3 region has 13 residues. V lost 10 bases and J 4 bases, leaving 13 bases between the germline ends. The CDR3 bases that were read are TGTGCCACCACACGATTCTCCACCGGGGAG. The encoded protein is CATTRFSTGE. The CDR3 in its entirety is CATTRFSTGELFF.

Worth noting for this clone: The missing CDR3 end, 3 residues past where the read stops, is filled in from the germline J gene. V and J are TRBV18 and TRBJ2-5; no reliable D call. Germline V gives CDR1 KGHSH, CDR2 LQKENI. Trimming cost V 3 bases and J 4 bases, with 6 bases left between them. This CDR3 comprises 12 residues. The DNA read from the CDR3 is TGTGCCAGCTCACCCAACTTAGAGACC. Translation gives CASSPNLET. The full-length CDR3 reads as CASSPNLETQYF.

In regard to this clone: The read ends 3 residues shy of where the CDR3 ends; the end is completed using the germline J gene. The chain links TRBV20-1 to TRBJ1-5, with TRBD1 matching over 8 bases. The CDR3 sequence is 13 residues long. Per germline, CDR1 DFQATT and CDR2 SNEGSKA (reference sequence). The trim removed 2 bases at V and 7 bases at J, leaving 4 bases unmatched. The DNA read from the CDR3 is TGCAGTGCTAGATCCCCAGGGGGCCAGCCC. The encoded protein is CSARSPGGQP. The full CDR3 protein reads CSARSPGGQPQHF.

In regard to this clone: The CDR3 goes on 3 residues after the read ends, and that part is filled in from the germline J gene. The chain carries TRBV10-2 and TRBJ2-3, with D possibly matching TRBD2 (6 bases). The germline gives CDR1 WSHSY, CDR2 SAAADI. The CDR3 contains 14 residues. Trimming pared 1 base from V and 7 bases from J, leaving 12 bases between. The CDR3: CASSEWGTPHTQYF. The CDR3 DNA, read in part, is TGCGCCAGCAGTGAGTGGGGGACTCCGCATACG.

The CDR3 here is CASSSGAALYNEQFF. The CDR3 bases that were read are TGTGCCAGTAGTAGCGGGGCCGCCCTATACAATGAG. The chain is built from TRBV19 and TRBJ2-1; D is possibly TRBD2 (6 bases). The read finishes 3 residues shy of the CDR3 end, and the germline J gene is used to complete it. Germline V gene lookup returns CDR1 LNHDA and CDR2 SQIVND (reference sequence). V was pared by 4 bases and J by 4 bases, with 14 bases between. The CDR3 sequence is 15 residues long.

About this clone: Read sequence stops 3 residues before the CDR3 end, and the germline J gene provides the missing end. The rearrangement links TRBV7-2 to TRBJ1-5; D remains unclear. CDR3 length: 15 residues. Germline CDR1 and CDR2: SGHTA and FQGNSA. V lost 3 bases and J lost 2, with 11 bases in between. CDR3 bases read: TGTGCCAGCAGCTTGGACTCAGCGGGCAATCAGCCC. Translation gives CASSLDSAGNQP. The entire CDR3 reads CASSLDSAGNQPQHF.